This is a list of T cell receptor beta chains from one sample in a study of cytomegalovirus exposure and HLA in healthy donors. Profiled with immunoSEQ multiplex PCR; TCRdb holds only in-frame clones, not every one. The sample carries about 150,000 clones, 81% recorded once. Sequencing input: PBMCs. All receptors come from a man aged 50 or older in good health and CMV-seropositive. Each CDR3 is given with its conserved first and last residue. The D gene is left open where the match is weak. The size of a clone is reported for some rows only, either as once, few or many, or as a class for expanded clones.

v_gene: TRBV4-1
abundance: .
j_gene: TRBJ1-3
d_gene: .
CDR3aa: CASSSYRVSGNTIYF
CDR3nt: TGCGCCAGCAGCTCCTACAGGGTCTCTGGAAACACCATATATTTT

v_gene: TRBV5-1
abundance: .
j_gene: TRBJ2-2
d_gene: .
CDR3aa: CASSLDRVENGELFF
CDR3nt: TGCGCCAGCAGCTTGGACAGGGTTGAAAACGGGGAGCTGTTTTTT

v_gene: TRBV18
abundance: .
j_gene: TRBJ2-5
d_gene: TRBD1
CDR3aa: CASSPLPPGGKVVETQYF
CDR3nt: TGTGCCAGCTCACCGTTGCCTCCAGGGGGCAAGGTAGTAGAGACCCAGTACTTC

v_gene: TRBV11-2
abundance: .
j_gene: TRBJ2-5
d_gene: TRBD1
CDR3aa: CASSLGAGGLETQYF
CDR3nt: TGTGCCAGCAGCTTAGGGGCAGGGGGCCTAGAGACCCAGTACTTC

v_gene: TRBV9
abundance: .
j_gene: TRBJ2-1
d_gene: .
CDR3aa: CASSVGSGYNEQFF
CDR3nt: TGTGCCAGCAGCGTAGGCTCAGGTTACAATGAGCAGTTCTTC

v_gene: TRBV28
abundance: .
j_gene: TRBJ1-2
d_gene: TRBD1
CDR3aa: CASSLDHRGPGYTF
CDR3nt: TGTGCCAGCAGTTTAGACCACAGGGGGCCCGGCTACACCTTC

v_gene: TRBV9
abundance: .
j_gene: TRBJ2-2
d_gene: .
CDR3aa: CASSATGRRELFF
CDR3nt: TGTGCCAGCAGCGCCACAGGGCGGAGGGAGCTGTTTTTT

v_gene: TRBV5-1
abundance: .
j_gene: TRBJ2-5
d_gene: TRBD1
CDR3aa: CASRVGDRGGEETQYF
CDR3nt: TGCGCCAGCAGGGTTGGGGACAGAGGTGGAGAAGAGACCCAGTACTTC

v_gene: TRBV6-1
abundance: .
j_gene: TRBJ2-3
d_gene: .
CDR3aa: CASRLPPLDTQYF
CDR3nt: TGTGCCAGCAGACTTCCCCCCTTAGATACGCAGTATTTT

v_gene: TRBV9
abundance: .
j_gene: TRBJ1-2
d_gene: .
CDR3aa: CASSVAAGGYTF
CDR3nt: TGTGCCAGCAGCGTAGCAGCGGGGGGCTACACCTTC

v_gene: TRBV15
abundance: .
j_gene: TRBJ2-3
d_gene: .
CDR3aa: CATSRAGGGLNTQYF
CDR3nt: TGTGCCACCAGCAGAGCCGGGGGAGGACTAAATACGCAGTATTTT

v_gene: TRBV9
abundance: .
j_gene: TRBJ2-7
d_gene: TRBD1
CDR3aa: CASSGTDRVYEQYF
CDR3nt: TGTGCCAGCAGCGGAACTGACAGGGTTTACGAGCAGTACTTC

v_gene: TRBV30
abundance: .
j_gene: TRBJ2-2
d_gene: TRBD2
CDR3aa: CAWRLAAHTGELFF
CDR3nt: TGTGCCTGGCGACTAGCGGCTCACACCGGGGAGCTGTTTTTT

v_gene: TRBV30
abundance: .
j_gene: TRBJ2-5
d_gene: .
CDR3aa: CAWSQPRLAQETQYF
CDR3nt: TGTGCCTGGAGTCAACCCCGCCTAGCGCAAGAGACCCAGTACTTC

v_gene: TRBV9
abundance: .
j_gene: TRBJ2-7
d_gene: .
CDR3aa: CASSVSDSQFYEQYF
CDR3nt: TGTGCCAGCAGCGTCAGCGACTCGCAATTCTACGAGCAGTACTTC

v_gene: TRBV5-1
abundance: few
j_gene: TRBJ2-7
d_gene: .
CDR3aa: CASSLATQAGPEEEQYF
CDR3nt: TGCGCCAGCAGCTTGGCCACACAGGCTGGCCCAGAAGAGGAGCAGTACTTC

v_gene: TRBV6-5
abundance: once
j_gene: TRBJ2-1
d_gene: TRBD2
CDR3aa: CASSRTSGSNEQFF
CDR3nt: TGTGCCAGCAGTCGAACTAGCGGGAGTAATGAGCAGTTCTTC

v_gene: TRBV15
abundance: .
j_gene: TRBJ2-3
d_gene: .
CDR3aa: CATSRVEASRDTQYF
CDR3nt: TGTGCCACCAGCAGAGTAGAGGCTAGCAGAGATACGCAGTATTTT

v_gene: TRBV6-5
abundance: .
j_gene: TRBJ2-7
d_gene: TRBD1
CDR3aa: CASSYPGQGESEQYF
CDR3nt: TGTGCCAGCAGTTACCCCGGACAGGGGGAATCCGAGCAGTACTTC

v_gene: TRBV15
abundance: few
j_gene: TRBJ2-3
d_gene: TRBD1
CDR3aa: CATSRGTGGVDTQYF
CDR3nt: TGTGCCACCAGCAGAGGGACAGGGGGTGTGGATACGCAGTATTTT

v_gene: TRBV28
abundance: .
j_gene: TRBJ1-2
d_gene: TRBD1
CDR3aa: CASSPGTDDRYGYTF
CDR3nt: TGTGCCAGCAGTCCGGGGACAGACGACCGCTATGGCTACACCTTC

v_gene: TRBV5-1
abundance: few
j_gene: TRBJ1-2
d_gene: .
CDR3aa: CASSPAPGDGYTF
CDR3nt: TGCGCCAGCAGCCCGGCTCCGGGTGATGGCTACACCTTC

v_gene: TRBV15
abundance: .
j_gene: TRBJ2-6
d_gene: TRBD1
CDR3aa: CATSVRQGSGANVLTF
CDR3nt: TGTGCCACCAGCGTACGACAGGGCTCTGGGGCCAACGTCCTGACTTTC

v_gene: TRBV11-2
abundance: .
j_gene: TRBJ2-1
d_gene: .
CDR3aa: CASSLTGGRYDEQFF
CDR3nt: TGTGCCAGCAGCTTAACCGGGGGGCGCTACGATGAGCAGTTCTTC

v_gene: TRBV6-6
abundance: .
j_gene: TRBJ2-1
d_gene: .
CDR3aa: CASKDRESSSYNEQFF
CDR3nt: TGTGCCAGCAAAGATCGGGAGTCGAGCTCCTACAATGAGCAGTTCTTC

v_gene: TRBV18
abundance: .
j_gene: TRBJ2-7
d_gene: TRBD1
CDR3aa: CASSPFRDSSYEQYF
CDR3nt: TGTGCCAGCTCACCCTTTAGGGACAGCTCCTACGAGCAGTACTTC

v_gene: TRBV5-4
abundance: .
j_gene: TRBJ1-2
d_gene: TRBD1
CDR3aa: CASSSGPGTGAYGYTF
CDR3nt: TGTGCCAGCAGCTCGGGCCCCGGGACAGGGGCCTATGGCTACACCTTC

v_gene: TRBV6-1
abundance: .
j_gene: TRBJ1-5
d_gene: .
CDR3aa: CASSQINQPQHF
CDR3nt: TGTGCCAGCTCACAAATCAATCAGCCCCAGCATTTT

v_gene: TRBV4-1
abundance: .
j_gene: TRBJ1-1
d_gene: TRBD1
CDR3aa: CASSRQGQSNTEAFF
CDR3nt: TGCGCCAGCAGCCGCCAGGGACAGTCCAACACTGAAGCTTTCTTT

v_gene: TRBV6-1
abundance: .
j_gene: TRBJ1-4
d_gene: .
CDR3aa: CASSDRHFNEKLFF
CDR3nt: TGTGCCAGCAGTGATCGACACTTTAATGAAAAACTGTTTTTT

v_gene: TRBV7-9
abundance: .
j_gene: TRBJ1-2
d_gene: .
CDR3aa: CASSRGASGLFFF
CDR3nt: TGTGCCAGCAGTCGGGGGGCTTCAGGGCTCTTCTTCTTC

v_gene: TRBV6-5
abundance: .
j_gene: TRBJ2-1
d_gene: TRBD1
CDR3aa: CASKGQGTYNEQFF
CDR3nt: TGTGCCAGCAAAGGACAGGGTACCTACAATGAGCAGTTCTTC

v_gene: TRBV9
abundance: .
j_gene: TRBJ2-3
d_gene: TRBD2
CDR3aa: CASSVAWSGGMDTQYF
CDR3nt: TGTGCCAGCAGCGTAGCTTGGAGCGGGGGTATGGATACGCAGTATTTT

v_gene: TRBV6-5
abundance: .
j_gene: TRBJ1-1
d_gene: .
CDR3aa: CASRRTANTEAFF
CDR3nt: TGTGCCAGCCGCAGGACAGCCAACACTGAAGCTTTCTTT

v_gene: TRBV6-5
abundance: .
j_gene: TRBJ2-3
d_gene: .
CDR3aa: CASSYGGGRTDTQYF
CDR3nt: TGTGCCAGCAGTTATGGGGGGGGGCGGACAGATACGCAGTATTTT

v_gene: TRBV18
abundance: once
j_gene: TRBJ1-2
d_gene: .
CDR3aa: CASSGQGRREGYTF
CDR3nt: TGTGCCAGCTCCGGACAAGGGCGCAGAGAGGGCTACACCTTC

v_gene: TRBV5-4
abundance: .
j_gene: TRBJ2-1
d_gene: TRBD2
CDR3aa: CASRSLREGRMNEQFF
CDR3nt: TGTGCCAGCAGGTCGTTGCGGGAGGGCCGAATGAATGAGCAGTTCTTC

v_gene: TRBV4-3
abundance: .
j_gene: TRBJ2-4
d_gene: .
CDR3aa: CASSPGSGGKNIQYF
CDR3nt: TGCGCCAGCAGCCCGGGGTCCGGCGGCAAAAACATTCAGTACTTC

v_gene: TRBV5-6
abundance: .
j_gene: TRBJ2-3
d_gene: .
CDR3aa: CASSGSGDTQYF
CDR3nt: TGTGCCAGCAGCGGGAGTGGAGATACGCAGTATTTT

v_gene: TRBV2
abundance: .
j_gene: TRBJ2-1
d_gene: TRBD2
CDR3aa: CASKLAGYNEQFF
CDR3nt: TGTGCCAGCAAATTAGCGGGCTACAATGAGCAGTTCTTC

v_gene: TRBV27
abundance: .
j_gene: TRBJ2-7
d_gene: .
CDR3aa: CASSFGRSSYEQYF
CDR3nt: TGTGCCAGCAGTTTTGGCAGAAGCTCCTACGAGCAGTACTTC

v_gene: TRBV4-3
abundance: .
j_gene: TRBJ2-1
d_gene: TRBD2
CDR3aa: CASSQDQTSGTKFF
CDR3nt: TGCGCCAGCAGCCAAGATCAGACTAGCGGTACCAAGTTCTTC

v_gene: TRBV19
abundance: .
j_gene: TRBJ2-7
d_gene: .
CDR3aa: CASSKAATSRNEQYF
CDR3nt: TGTGCCAGTAGTAAGGCAGCTACTAGTCGGAACGAGCAGTACTTC

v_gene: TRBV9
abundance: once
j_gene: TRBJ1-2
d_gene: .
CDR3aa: CASRGKTGTSGYTF
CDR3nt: TGTGCCAGCAGAGGAAAGACAGGAACGAGTGGCTACACCTTC

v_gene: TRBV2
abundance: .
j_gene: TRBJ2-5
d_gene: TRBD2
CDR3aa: CASSEASGVGETQYF
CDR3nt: TGTGCCAGCAGTGAAGCTAGCGGGGTGGGCGAGACCCAGTACTTC

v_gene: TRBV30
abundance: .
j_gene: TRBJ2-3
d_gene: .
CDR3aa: CAWSVRYRRTDTQYF
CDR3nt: TGTGCCTGGAGTGTACGTTACAGGCGCACAGATACGCAGTATTTT

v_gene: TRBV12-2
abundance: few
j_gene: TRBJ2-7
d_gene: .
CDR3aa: CASRLGLAGVYEQYF
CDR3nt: TGTGCAAGTCGCTTAGGACTAGCGGGAGTCTACGAGCAGTACTTC

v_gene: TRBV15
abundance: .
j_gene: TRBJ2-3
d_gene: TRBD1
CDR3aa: CATSLWTGRDTQYF
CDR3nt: TGTGCCACCAGCCTTTGGACAGGGAGAGATACGCAGTATTTT

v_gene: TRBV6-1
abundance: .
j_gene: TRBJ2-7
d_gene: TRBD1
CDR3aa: CASSEAGTGVYEQYF
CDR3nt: TGTGCCAGCAGTGAGGCCGGGACAGGTGTGTACGAGCAGTACTTC

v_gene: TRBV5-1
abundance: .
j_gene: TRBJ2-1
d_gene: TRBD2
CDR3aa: CASSLGLAQVEQFF
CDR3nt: TGCGCCAGCAGCTTGGGACTAGCGCAAGTTGAGCAGTTCTTC

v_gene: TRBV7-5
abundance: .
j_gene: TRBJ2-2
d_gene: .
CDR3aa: CARSPPGTGANTGELFF
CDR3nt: TGTGCCAGAAGCCCACCCGGGACAGGGGCGAACACCGGGGAGCTGTTTTTT

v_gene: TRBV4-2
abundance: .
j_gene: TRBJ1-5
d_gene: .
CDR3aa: CASSQDGRQPQHF
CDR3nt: TGTGCCAGCAGCCAAGATGGGAGGCAGCCCCAGCATTTT